This T cell receptor (beta chain) was documented in a study of blood T cell repertoires in COVID-19. The wider study: The United States, Italy and Spain supplied acute and convalescent COVID-19 samples. Sample material is recorded as cDNA or gDNA derived from T cells, B-cell-depleted T cells, or PBMCs.

Study members were between about 18 and 100 years old and lived in over 20 US regions. Original handling: Amplifying reference gene primers gave estimates of nucleated cell counts. Some clones are missing from TCRdb's copy, which holds only in-frame ones; the method was immunoSEQ multiplex PCR. V and J calls and clone size are those listed in that table; D and trimming were worked out from the DNA. The sample lists about 270,000 clones; just under 90% were seen once. This CDR3 contains 14 residues. The V gene's germline CDR1 is KGHSH and CDR2 LQKENI. V shed 4 bases, J shed 4 bases, and the junction held 6 bases outside the gene matches.

This chain connects TRBV18 to TRBJ1-2, with 7 bases fitting TRBD1. This receptor was identified in a woman aged 30 to 39 with acute COVID-19. The sequenced material came from PBMCs or T cells enriched from blood (not recorded which). CDR3 DNA: TGTGCCAGCTCACGAGACAGGGAACTCTATGGCTACACCTTC. Encoded protein: CASSRDRELYGYTF. Full variable domain (remainder filled in from reference TRBV18 and TRBJ1-2): NAGVMQNPRHLVRRRGQEARLRCSPMKGHSHVYWYRQLPEEGLKFMVYLQKENIIDESGMPKERFSAEFPKEGPSILRIQQVVRGDSAAYFCASSRDRELYGYTFGSGTRLTVV.